This T cell receptor beta chain was documented in a study of T cell changes during pregnancy in multiple sclerosis. The assay was immunoSEQ multiplex PCR, and TCRdb's table has in-frame clones only and misses some. This table holds 70,000 to 80,000 clones, approximately 92% found once. Germline assignment: CDR1 SGHRS and CDR2 YFSETQ. This CDR3 has 16 residues. With 3 bases removed from V and 0 bases from J, the gap between germline ends came to 13 bases. This TCR was sampled from a female donor with multiple sclerosis, enrolled in a pregnancy study. Here the sequenced sample was peripheral blood, taken in the first trimester of pregnancy. This rearrangement joins TRBV5-1 to TRBJ1-3, with TRBD1 as a possible D gene (6 bases). The CDR3 nucleotides read TGCGCCAGCAGCTGGGGAAGGACAGCCTCTGGAAACACCATATATTTT. Protein product: CASSWGRTASGNTIYF. Full variable domain (rest looked up from reference TRBV5-1 and TRBJ1-3): KAGVTQTPRYLIKTRGQQVTLSCSPISGHRSVSWYQQTPGQGLQFLFEYFSETQRNKGNFPGRFSGRQFSNSRSEMNVSTLELGDSALYLCASSWGRTASGNTIYFGEGSWLTVV.